The sequence of this T cell receptor (beta chain) was determined in a study of cytomegalovirus exposure and HLA in healthy donors. PCR involved 60 Vbeta and 13 Jbeta primers. Assay used: immunoSEQ multiplex PCR; TCRdb lists only in-frame clones, some missing. The repertoire includes some 130,000 clones, 66% of them detected once, and 1.5% to 2% sits in the top ten. Trimming took off 2 bases at V and 8 bases at J, with 16 bases between the two ends. The germline V gene encodes CDR1 MGHRA and CDR2 YSYEKL. This CDR3 contains 15 residues. Whole-study findings and limits: Most TCR beta V segments were productive about 87% or about 30% of the time in an earlier analysis. The study flagged about 150 TCR beta chains as cytomegalovirus-associated.

Of note for this clone: Its antigen is undetermined.

This sequence joins TRBV4-1 and TRBJ1-5; no clear D. The clonotype comes from a human donor in good health. Sequencing was done on a sample of PBMCs. The CDR3 loop is CASSQSHPAREPQHF. The CDR3 nucleotides are TGCGCCAGCAGCCAAAGTCATCCCGCGAGGGAGCCCCAGCATTTT.